This entry describes one T cell receptor beta chain. Profiled with immunoSEQ multiplex PCR; TCRdb holds only in-frame clones, not every one. Of approximately 140,000 clones in the sample, over 85% were seen once. The sample is drawn from a study of control samples from healthy donors and cancer patients. The material sequenced was blood. This receptor was identified in a man aged 18 to 35 in good health.

DNA for the CDR3: TGTGCCAGCAGCCAAGAGGGTGGCTACACCTTC. Its protein product is CASSQEGGYTF. The chain couples TRBV3-1 (or the pseudogene TRBV3-2) to TRBJ1-2; D call uncertain. Germline V lookup: CDR1 LGHDT, CDR2 YNNKEL (reference sequence). The CDR3 runs to 11 residues. Trimming took off 0 bases at V and 7 bases at J, with 3 bases between the two ends.